This T cell receptor beta chain was sequenced for a study of blood T cell repertoires in COVID-19. Overall study: Sites in the United States, Italy and Spain provided acute and convalescent COVID-19 samples. From T cells, B-cell-depleted T cells, or PBMCs came the material, which was cDNA or gDNA.

Seattle cases were enrolled at active infection and followed longitudinally. The CDR3 is 12 residues long. The V gene's germline CDR1 is SGHRS and CDR2 YFSETQ. V dropped 2 bases and J dropped 5 bases, with 7 bases sitting between them. Authors' methods: The assay estimated nucleated cells by amplifying reference gene primers. Profiling relied on immunoSEQ multiplex PCR, and the TCRdb table lists in-frame clones only, not all of them. That table furnishes V, J and clone size, whereas the DNA furnished D and trimming. The sample records some 80,000 clones, roughly nine tenths being singletons. This clonotype originated in a man aged 45-65 years with COVID-19, enrolled during active disease. Sequenced input: peripheral blood. V gene TRBV5-1 combines with J gene TRBJ2-5; D is unclear. For the CDR3, the DNA is TGCGCCAGCAGCTTCAGGATGGAGACCCAGTACTTC. It codes for CASSFRMETQYF.